Below are 8 T cell receptor beta chains sequenced from a single sample in a study of regulatory T cells in long-lasting Graves disease. Construction of TCR beta libraries relied on iRepertoire HTBI primers and on Arm-PCR targeting CDR3 regions. Via MiXCR, TCRdb re-called the multiplex PCR reads, giving one row per CDR3 protein. The table shows approximately 400,000 distinct CDR3 sequences, with approximately 23% occurring only once. Time point reported: persistent/refractory GD, antithyroid drugs over 5 years with positive TRAb. Extracted PBMC RNA gave rise to the TCR library. The specimen comprised peripheral blood mononuclear cells (PBMCs), sampled when the disease was refractory, from a patient treated with antithyroid drugs. The receptors originated from a middle-aged woman with Graves disease.

The sample holds a few counts of this clonotype. The rearrangement joins TRBV11-2 to TRBJ2-7, with 10 bases aligning to TRBD2. V lost 4 bases and J lost 6; bases outside the gene matches: 9. Germline CDR1 SGHAT, CDR2 FQNNGV. The CDR3 spans 15 residues. CDR3 sequence: CASSSPASGRTEQYF. The CDR3, as DNA: TGTGCCAGCAGCTCCCCCGCTAGCGGGAGAACCGAGCAGTACTTC.

The chain links TRBV5-1 to TRBJ2-7; 8 bases are a match to TRBD2. The V gene's germline CDR1 is SGHRS and CDR2 YFSETQ. The CDR3 contains 17 residues. Germline trimming cut 2 bases from V and 4 bases from J; bases unmatched to any gene: 14. CDR3 in DNA: TGCGCCAGCAGCTTTTATATTGCCGGGACTAGATTTTACGAGCAGTACTTC. Residues: CASSFYIAGTRFYEQYF.

The chain has TRBV6-1 and TRBJ2-2; D gene uncertain. The V gene's germline CDR1 is MNHNS and CDR2 SASEGT. V shed 7 bases and J shed 4 bases, with 4 bases lying between them. CDR3 size: 11 residues. CDR3 loop: CASTGTGELFF. DNA of the CDR3: TGTGCCAGCACTGGCACCGGGGAGCTGTTTTTT.

The chain links TRBV29-1 to TRBJ2-1; D ambiguous. The CDR3 length is 12 residues. Germline V gene data show CDR1 as SQVTM and CDR2 as ANQGSEA. V was shortened by 3 bases and J by 0 bases, with 3 bases between the two germline ends. CDR3 in DNA: TGCAGCGTTGACTACTCCTACAATGAGCAGTTCTTC. It translates to CSVDYSYNEQFF.

The table lists this clonotype with many counts. The rearrangement links TRBV20-1 to TRBJ1-1; D is unresolved. The CDR3 spans 11 residues. The germline V and J ends were trimmed by 2 bases and 2 bases, with 3 bases remaining between them. CDR1 is DFQATT and CDR2 is SNEGSKA in the germline V gene (reference sequence). The CDR3 loop is CSARPNTEAFF. DNA of the CDR3: TGCAGTGCTAGACCAAACACTGAAGCTTTCTTT.

V is TRBV9 and J is TRBJ1-3; D ambiguous. CDR1 and CDR2 from the germline V gene are SGDLS and YYNGEE. Trimming took off 0 bases at V and 0 bases at J, with 10 bases between the two ends. The CDR3 consists of 16 residues. The CDR3 DNA reads as TGTGCCAGCAGCGTAGCGTCCGATCCCTCTGGAAACACCATATATTTT. Translated, it gives CASSVASDPSGNTIYF.

As regards this clonotype: One end of the junction varies from germline; a read error may be responsible. The rearrangement joins TRBV7-7 to TRBJ2-2; D may be TRBD2 (6 bases). This CDR3 is 14 amino acids long. Germline V gene sequence: CDR1 SSHAT, CDR2 FNYEAQ (reference sequence). CDR3 coding DNA: TGTGCTAGCAGCCCCGGAGGGACCGGCGGGGAGCTGTTTTTT. It specifies CASSPGGTGGELFF.

The chain is built from TRBV5-1 and TRBJ2-5; TRBD2 aligns across 8 bases. This CDR3 is 16 amino acids long. Trimming cost V 2 bases and J 4 bases; bases outside gene matches: 10. The germline V gene has CDR1 SGHRS and CDR2 YFSETQ. The CDR3 sequence is CASSFIPGLEGETQYF. In nucleotides, the CDR3 is TGCGCCAGCAGCTTCATCCCGGGACTAGAGGGAGAGACCCAGTACTTC.